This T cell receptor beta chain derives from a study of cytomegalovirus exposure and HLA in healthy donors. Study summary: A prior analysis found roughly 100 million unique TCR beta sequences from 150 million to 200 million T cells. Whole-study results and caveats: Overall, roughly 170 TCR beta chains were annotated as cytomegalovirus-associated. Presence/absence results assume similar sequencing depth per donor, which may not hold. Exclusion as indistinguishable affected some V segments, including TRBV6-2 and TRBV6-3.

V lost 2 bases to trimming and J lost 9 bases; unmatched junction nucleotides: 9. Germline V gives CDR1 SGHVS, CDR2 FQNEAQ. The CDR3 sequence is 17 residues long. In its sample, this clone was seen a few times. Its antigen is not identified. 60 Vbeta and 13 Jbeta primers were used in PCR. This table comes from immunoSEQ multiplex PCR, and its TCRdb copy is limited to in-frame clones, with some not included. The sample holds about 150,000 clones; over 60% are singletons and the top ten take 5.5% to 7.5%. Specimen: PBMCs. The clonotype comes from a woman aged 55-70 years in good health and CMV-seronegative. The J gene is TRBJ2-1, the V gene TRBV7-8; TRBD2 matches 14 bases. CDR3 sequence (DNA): TGTGCCAGCAGCTTACGACTAGCGGGAGGGGTGAGCGGTGAGCAGTTCTTC. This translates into CASSLRLAGGVSGEQFF.